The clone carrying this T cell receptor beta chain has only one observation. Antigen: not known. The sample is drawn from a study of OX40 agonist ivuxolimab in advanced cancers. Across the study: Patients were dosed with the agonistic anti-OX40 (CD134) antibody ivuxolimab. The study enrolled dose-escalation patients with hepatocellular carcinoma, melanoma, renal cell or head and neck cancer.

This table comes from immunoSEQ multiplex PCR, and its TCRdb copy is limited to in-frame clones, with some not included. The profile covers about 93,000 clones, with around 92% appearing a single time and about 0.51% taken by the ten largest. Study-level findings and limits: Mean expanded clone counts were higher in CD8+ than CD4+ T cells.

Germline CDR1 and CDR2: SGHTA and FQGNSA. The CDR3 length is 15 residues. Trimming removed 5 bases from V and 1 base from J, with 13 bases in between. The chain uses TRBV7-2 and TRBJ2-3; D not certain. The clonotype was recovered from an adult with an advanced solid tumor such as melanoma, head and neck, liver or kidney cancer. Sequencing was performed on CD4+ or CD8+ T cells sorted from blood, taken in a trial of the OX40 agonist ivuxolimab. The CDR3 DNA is TGTGCCAGCAGCCGAGAAGGTTTCGGCACAGATACGCAGTATTTT. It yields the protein CASSREGFGTDTQYF.